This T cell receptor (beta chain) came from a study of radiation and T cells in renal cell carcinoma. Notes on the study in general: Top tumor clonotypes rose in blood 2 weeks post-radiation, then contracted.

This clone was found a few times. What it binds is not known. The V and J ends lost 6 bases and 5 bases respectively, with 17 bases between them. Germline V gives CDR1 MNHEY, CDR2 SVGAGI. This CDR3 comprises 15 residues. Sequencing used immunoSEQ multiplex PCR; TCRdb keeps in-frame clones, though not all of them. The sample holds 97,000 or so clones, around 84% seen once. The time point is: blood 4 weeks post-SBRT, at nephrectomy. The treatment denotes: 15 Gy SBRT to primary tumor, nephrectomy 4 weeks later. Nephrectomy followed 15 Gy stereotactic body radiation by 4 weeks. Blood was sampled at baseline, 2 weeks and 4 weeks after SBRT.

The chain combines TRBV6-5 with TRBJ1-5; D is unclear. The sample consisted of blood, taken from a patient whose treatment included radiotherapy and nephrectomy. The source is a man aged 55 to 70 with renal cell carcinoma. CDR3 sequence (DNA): TGTGCCAGCAGCCCCCTACAGAGTGGCGATCAGCCCCAGCATTTT. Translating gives CASSPLQSGDQPQHF.